These 11 T cell receptor beta chains originate from one sample sequenced in a study of cytomegalovirus exposure and HLA in healthy donors. Use of 60 Vbeta and 13 Jbeta primers characterized the PCR. The protocol was immunoSEQ multiplex PCR, while the TCRdb copy is restricted to in-frame clones and leaves out a portion. Of more than 150,000 clones listed, around four fifths are singletons. Sequencing was performed on PBMCs. These receptors came from a woman aged 30 to 39 in good health and CMV-seronegative.

This clone has only one observation. The chain uses TRBV4-2 and TRBJ2-4, with 15 bases lining up with TRBD2. V lost 5 bases to trimming and J lost 8 bases; unmatched junction nucleotides: 4. Germline assignment: CDR1 LGHNA and CDR2 YNFKEQ. The CDR3 is made up of 15 amino acids. In DNA form, the CDR3 reads TGTGCCAGCAGCAGGACTAGCGGGGGGGAGGACATTCAGTACTTC. This sequence encodes CASSRTSGGEDIQYF.

This chain links TRBV6-1 with TRBJ1-2; TRBD1 is a possible D gene (6 bases). This CDR3 is built from 12 residues. Germline lookup yields CDR1 MNHNS and CDR2 SASEGT. Trimming shortened V by 5 bases and J by 6 bases, and 10 bases separated the two germline ends. In DNA, the CDR3 is TGTGCCAGCAGTACTACAGGGAATGGCTACACCTTC. Its protein product is CASSTTGNGYTF.

This chain connects TRBV30 to TRBJ1-5, with D uncertain. The CDR3 runs 17 residues. From germline, CDR1 is GTSNPN and CDR2 SVGIG (reference sequence). The V end was cut by 3 bases, the J end by 0 bases, with 18 bases between. CDR3 in DNA: TGTGCCTGGAGCCTGAAGGGCAGGACTTATAGCAATCAGCCCCAGCATTTT. It yields the protein CAWSLKGRTYSNQPQHF.

The chain employs TRBV5-1 and TRBJ2-7; 8 bases map to TRBD1. Trimming at V came to 4 bases and at J to 3 bases, leaving 6 bases not matched to a gene. The CDR3 totals 14 residues. Germline CDR1 is SGHRS and CDR2 is YFSETQ. The CDR3 coding sequence is TGCGCCAGCAGCCCTGAGGACAGGGACTACGAGCAGTACTTC. Its translation: CASSPEDRDYEQYF.

The chain employs TRBV29-1 and TRBJ2-3, with 9 bases aligning to TRBD1. This CDR3 has 12 residues. J gave up 6 bases and V 4 bases, and 2 bases lay outside the gene matches. Germline V gene sequence: CDR1 SQVTM, CDR2 ANQGSEA. The CDR3 coding sequence is TGCAGCGTTGGACAGGGGGAGGATACGCAGTATTTT. Protein product: CSVGQGEDTQYF.

The rearrangement links TRBV6-5 to TRBJ1-1; no reliable D call. The CDR3 contains 15 residues. Looked up from germline, CDR1 is MNHEY and CDR2 is SVGAGI. V dropped 6 bases and J dropped 1 base, with 15 bases sitting between them. In DNA form, the CDR3 reads TGTGCCAGCAGACCCACCTTTTCTACGAACACTGAAGCTTTCTTT. Its translation is CASRPTFSTNTEAFF.

J is TRBJ2-1 and V is TRBV7-5; whether TRBD2, the table's D call, matches the DNA was not checked. TRBV7-5 is a listed pseudogene. The CDR3 is 11 amino acids. The DNA of the CDR3 is TGTGCCAGACATCAAGTAGATGAGCAGTTCTTC. Translation: CARHQVDEQFF.

This clone came up once. The chain employs TRBV5-1 and TRBJ1-3; the D is unclear. Germline V gives CDR1 SGHRS, CDR2 YFSETQ. The CDR3 consists of 16 residues. Trimming shortened V by 0 bases and J by 4 bases, and 14 bases separated the two germline ends. CDR3 bases: TGCGCCAGCAGCTTGGCCGGTCCTCAGGTGGGAAACACCATATATTTT. This translates into CASSLAGPQVGNTIYF.

V gene TRBV27 combines with J gene TRBJ2-3; a possible D gene is TRBD1 (6 bases). Germline V lookup: CDR1 MNHEY, CDR2 SMNVEV (reference sequence). Trimming took off 4 bases at V and 6 bases at J, with 17 bases between the two ends. This CDR3 comprises 15 residues. The CDR3 loop reads CASSSPGAGADTQYF. CDR3 in DNA: TGTGCCAGCAGTTCCCCCGGAGCAGGGGCCGATACGCAGTATTTT.

The chain has TRBV9 and TRBJ2-7; 9 nucleotides match TRBD1. The CDR3 extends over 15 amino acids. V was pared by 0 bases and J by 7 bases, with 8 bases of the junction left unmatched. Germline V gene lookup returns CDR1 SGDLS and CDR2 YYNGEE. The CDR3 loop is CASSVDGTGSEEQYF. The CDR3 DNA reads TGTGCCAGCAGCGTAGACGGGACAGGGTCCGAAGAGCAGTACTTC.

This clone has a handful of counts. The V and J genes are TRBV27 and TRBJ1-2; maybe TRBD1 (5 bases). V lost 7 bases to trimming and J lost 2 bases, with 17 bases between them. Germline V gene lookup returns CDR1 MNHEY and CDR2 SMNVEV (reference sequence). CDR3 length equals 15 residues. The chain's CDR3 is CASTQIFDSNYGYTF. CDR3 DNA sequence: TGTGCCAGCACACAGATCTTTGACAGCAACTATGGCTACACCTTC.